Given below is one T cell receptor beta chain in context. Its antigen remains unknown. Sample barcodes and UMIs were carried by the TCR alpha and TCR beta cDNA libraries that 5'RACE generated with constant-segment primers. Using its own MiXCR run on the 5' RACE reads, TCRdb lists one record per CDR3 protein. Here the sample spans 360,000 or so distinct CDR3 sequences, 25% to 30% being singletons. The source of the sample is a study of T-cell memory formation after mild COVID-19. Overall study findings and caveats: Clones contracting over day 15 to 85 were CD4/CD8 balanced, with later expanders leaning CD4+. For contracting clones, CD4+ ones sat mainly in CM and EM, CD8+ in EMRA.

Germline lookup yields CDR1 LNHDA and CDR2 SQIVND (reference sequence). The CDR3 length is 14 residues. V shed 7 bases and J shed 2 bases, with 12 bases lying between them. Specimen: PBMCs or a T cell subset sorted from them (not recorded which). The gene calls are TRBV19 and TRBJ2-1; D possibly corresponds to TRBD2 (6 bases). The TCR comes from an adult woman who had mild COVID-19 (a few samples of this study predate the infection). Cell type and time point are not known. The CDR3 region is CASNSGGAYNEQFF. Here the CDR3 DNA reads TGTGCCAGTAATAGCGGAGGCGCCTACAATGAGCAGTTCTTC.